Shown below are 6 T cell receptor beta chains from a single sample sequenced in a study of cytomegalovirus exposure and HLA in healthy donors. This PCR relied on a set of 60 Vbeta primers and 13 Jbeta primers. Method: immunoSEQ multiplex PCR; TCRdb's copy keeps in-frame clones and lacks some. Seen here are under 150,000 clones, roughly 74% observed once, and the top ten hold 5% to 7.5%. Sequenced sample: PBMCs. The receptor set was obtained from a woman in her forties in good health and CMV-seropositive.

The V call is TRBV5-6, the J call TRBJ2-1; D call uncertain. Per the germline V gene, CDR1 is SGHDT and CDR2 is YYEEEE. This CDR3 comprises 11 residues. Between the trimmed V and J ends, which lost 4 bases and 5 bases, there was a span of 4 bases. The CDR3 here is CASSTHNEQFF. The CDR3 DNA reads TGTGCCAGCAGCACTCACAATGAGCAGTTCTTC.

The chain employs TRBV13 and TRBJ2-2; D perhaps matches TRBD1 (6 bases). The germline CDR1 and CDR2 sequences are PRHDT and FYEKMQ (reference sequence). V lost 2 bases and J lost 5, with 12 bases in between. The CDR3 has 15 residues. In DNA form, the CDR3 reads TGTGCCAGCAGCTTATCCAGGGGTCGGACCGGGGAGCTGTTTTTT. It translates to CASSLSRGRTGELFF.

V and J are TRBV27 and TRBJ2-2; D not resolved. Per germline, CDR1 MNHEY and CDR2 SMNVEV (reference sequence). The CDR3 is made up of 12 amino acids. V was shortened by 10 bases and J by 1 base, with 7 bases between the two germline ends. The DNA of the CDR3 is TGTGCCATCATGTGGAACACCGGGGAGCTGTTTTTT. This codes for CAIMWNTGELFF.

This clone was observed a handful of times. CDR3 sequence (DNA): TGTGCCAGCCTGAAGGACTACACCGGGGAGCTGTTTTTT. It translates to CASLKDYTGELFF. This sequence joins TRBV2 and TRBJ2-2; possibly TRBD2 for D (5 bases). V was trimmed by 8 bases and J by 3 bases, leaving 10 bases between them. The germline CDR1 and CDR2 sequences are SNHLY and FYNNEI. The CDR3 is 13 residues long.

The CDR3 region is CASSLGRLAGVDTQYF. The CDR3 DNA follows: TGTGCCAGCAGCTTAGGGAGACTAGCGGGAGTCGATACGCAGTATTTT. The chain carries TRBV7-3 and TRBJ2-3; 12 bases match TRBD2. With V trimmed by 2 bases and J by 6 bases, 6 bases remained unmatched. This CDR3 comprises 16 residues. Per germline, CDR1 SGHTA and CDR2 FQGTGA.

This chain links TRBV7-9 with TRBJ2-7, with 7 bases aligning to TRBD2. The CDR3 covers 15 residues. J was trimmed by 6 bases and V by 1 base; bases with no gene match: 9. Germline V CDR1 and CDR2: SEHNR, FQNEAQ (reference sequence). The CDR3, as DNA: TGTGCCAGCAGCTTAGTAGCGGGTGATAAGTTCGAGCAGTACTTC. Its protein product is CASSLVAGDKFEQYF.